This T cell receptor beta chain was documented in a study of blood T cell repertoires in COVID-19. Overall study: Sites across the United States, Italy and Spain contributed samples from acute and convalescent COVID-19. From T cells, B-cell-depleted T cells, or PBMCs came the material, which was cDNA or gDNA.

Original processing methods: Reference gene primer amplification gave estimated nucleated cell counts. The repertoire was sequenced with immunoSEQ multiplex PCR; TCRdb's copy has only in-frame clones and lacks some. V and J calls and clone size are as listed in that table; D and trimming were resolved from the DNA. Of about 140,000 clones listed, approximately 90% were seen once; the top ten hold around 2.9%. This sequence was found in a woman in her fifties or sixties with active COVID-19. The material sequenced was peripheral blood.

Written as DNA, the CDR3 is TGTGCCAGCAGCGGGGGAGCGGGGGGCACAGATACGCAGTATTTT. It yields the protein CASSGGAGGTDTQYF. The chain has TRBV7-2 and TRBJ2-3; 8 nucleotides line up with TRBD2. The CDR3 length is 15 residues. The germline CDR1 and CDR2 sequences are SGHTA and FQGNSA. The trim removed 5 bases at V and 1 base at J, leaving 5 bases unmatched.